This T cell receptor (beta chain) originates from a study of regulatory T cells in long-lasting Graves disease. Trimming took 4 bases from V and 3 from J, leaving 10 bases between them. The CDR3 is 13 amino acids. Germline V CDR1 and CDR2: SGHAT, FQNNGV. Arm-PCR with iRepertoire HTBI primers amplified the CDR3 regions for these TCR beta libraries. MiXCR, applied by TCRdb to the multiplex PCR reads, yields one record per CDR3 protein. The sample lists around 500,000 distinct CDR3 sequences, approximately 15% occurring once. Time point here: newly diagnosed GD, antithyroid drugs for less than 3 months. From RNA extracted from PBMCs, the TCR library was made. EDTA tubes received about 10 milliliters of collected peripheral blood. This same sample was also part of a study on T cells in Graves' hyperthyroidism and ophthalmopathy.

The chain couples TRBV11-2 to TRBJ2-7, with D unclear. Sequenced here: peripheral blood mononuclear cells (PBMCs), sampled at new diagnosis, from a patient treated with antithyroid drugs. The TCR originated in a man aged 25 to 45 with Graves disease. The CDR3 is CASSSHSYYEQYF. In DNA, the CDR3 is TGTGCCAGCAGCTCCCATTCTTACTACGAGCAGTACTTC. Variable domain in full (rest from reference TRBV11-2 and TRBJ2-7): EAGVAQSPRYKIIEKRQSVAFWCNPISGHATLYWYQQILGQGPKLLIQFQNNGVVDDSQLPKDRFSAERLKGVDSTLKIQPAKLEDSAVYLCASSSHSYYEQYFGPGTRLTVT.